This note documents a single TCR beta chain sequence. Its matching antigen is unknown. The CDR3 has 14 residues. The V end was cut by 2 bases, the J end by 5 bases, with 12 bases between. Germline V gene data show CDR1 as SGHAT and CDR2 as FQNNGV. TCRdb's copy holds only in-frame clones and misses some; the assay was immunoSEQ multiplex PCR. The sample lists more than 40,000 clones, 85% to 90% occurring once. The data belong to a study of T cells in localized non-small cell lung cancer. Broader study findings: Of the top 100 tumor clones, median around 60 were in adjacent lung, 25 to 35 among its top 100. Uninvolved neighboring lung showed the greatest T cell clonality, exceeding tumor.

The rearrangement joins TRBV11-2 to TRBJ2-5; D ambiguous. Sequencing was performed on PBMCs, taken before any cancer treatment. This sequence was found in a man aged 40-75 years with stage II lung adenocarcinoma. CDR3 DNA sequence: TGTGCCAGCAGCTTATTGTCCACTTGGGAGACCCAGTACTTC. Translating gives CASSLLSTWETQYF.